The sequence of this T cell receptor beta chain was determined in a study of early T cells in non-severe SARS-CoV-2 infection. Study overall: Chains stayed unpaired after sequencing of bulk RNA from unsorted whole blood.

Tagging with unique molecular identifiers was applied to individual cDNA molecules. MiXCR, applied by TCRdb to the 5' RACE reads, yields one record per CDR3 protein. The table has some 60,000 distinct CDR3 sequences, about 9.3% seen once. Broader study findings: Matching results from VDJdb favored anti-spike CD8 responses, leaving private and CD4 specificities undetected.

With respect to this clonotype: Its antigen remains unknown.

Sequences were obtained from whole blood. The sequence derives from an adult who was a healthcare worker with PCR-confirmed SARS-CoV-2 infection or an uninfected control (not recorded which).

The DNA of the CDR3 is TGTGCCAGCAGCGAATTCTCTGGGGCCAACGTCCTGACTTTC. It translates to CASSEFSGANVLTF. V gene TRBV6-4 combines with J gene TRBJ2-6; D is unclear. The CDR3 is 14 amino acids. Germline V lookup: CDR1 MRHNA, CDR2 SNTAGT. Between the trimmed V and J ends, which lost 6 bases and 0 bases, there was a span of 6 bases.